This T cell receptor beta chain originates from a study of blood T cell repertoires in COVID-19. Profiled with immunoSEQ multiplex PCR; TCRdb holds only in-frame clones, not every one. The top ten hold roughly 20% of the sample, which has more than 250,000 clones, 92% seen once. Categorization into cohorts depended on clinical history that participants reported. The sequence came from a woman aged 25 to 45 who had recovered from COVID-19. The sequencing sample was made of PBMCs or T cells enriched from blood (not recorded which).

CDR3 region: CASSRRTGGYEQYF. CDR3 in DNA: TGCGCCAGCAGCAGAAGGACAGGGGGCTACGAGCAGTACTTC. The chain has TRBV5-1 and TRBJ2-7; TRBD1 matches at 10 bases. The germline V gene encodes CDR1 SGHRS and CDR2 YFSETQ. The CDR3 extends over 14 amino acids. The J segment lost 3 bases and the V segment lost 4 bases, leaving 4 bases of the junction unmatched.